The 24 T cell receptor beta chains below all came from one sample that was sequenced in a study of regulatory T cells in long-lasting Graves disease. Investigators prepared the TCR beta libraries by applying iRepertoire HTBI primers and Arm-PCR of CDR3 regions. TCRdb reprocessed the multiplex PCR reads via MiXCR and lists one record per CDR3 protein. The table has 200,000 to 250,000 distinct CDR3 sequences, around 19% seen once. The time point: newly diagnosed GD, antithyroid drugs for less than 3 months. PBMC RNA served as the TCR library source. This sample was also put to use in a study of T cells in Graves' hyperthyroidism and ophthalmopathy.

Specimen: peripheral blood mononuclear cells (PBMCs), collected at new diagnosis, from a patient treated with antithyroid drugs. All receptors derive from a young woman with Graves disease.

This clonotype was counted ten times or more. This sequence joins TRBV11-2 and TRBJ2-3; D possibly uses TRBD1 or TRBD2 (5 bases each). The CDR3 contains 12 residues. Germline values: CDR1 SGHAT, CDR2 FQNNGV. With 3 bases removed from V and 4 bases from J, the gap between germline ends came to 5 bases. In nucleotides, the CDR3 is TGTGCCAGCAGCTTGGGGGCAGATACGCAGTATTTT. Its protein is CASSLGADTQYF.

Many counts were recorded for this clonotype. The chain is built from TRBV28 and TRBJ2-7, with 7 bases fitting TRBD2. The V and J ends lost 4 bases and 2 bases, in that order; junction bases with no gene match: 2. In germline, CDR1 is MDHEN, CDR2 SYDVKM. The CDR3 runs 13 residues. The CDR3 sequence: CASSWAGAYEQYF. The CDR3 DNA is TGTGCCAGCAGTTGGGCGGGGGCCTACGAGCAGTACTTC.

This clonotype has a count of ten or more. This sequence joins TRBV6-1 and TRBJ2-3; TRBD1 is a possible D gene (6 bases). CDR1 and CDR2 from the germline V gene are MNHNS and SASEGT. Trimming cost V 3 bases and J 0 bases, with 10 bases left between them. CDR3 length: 15 amino acids. The CDR3 loop reads CASSDGTYSTDTQYF. The CDR3 DNA follows: TGTGCCAGCAGTGACGGGACATATAGCACAGATACGCAGTATTTT.

This clonotype came up a few times. The rearrangement joins TRBV20-1 to TRBJ1-5; D ambiguous. V lost 0 bases to trimming and J lost 1 base, with 13 bases between them. CDR1 and CDR2 from the germline V gene are DFQATT and SNEGSKA (reference sequence). CDR3 length: 16 residues. Here the CDR3 reads CSARDGWVRSNQPQHF. The CDR3, as DNA: TGCAGTGCTAGAGACGGATGGGTACGGAGCAATCAGCCCCAGCATTTT.

This clonotype was counted many times. The J gene is TRBJ1-1, the V gene TRBV28; D perhaps matches TRBD1 (5 bases). V lost 4 bases, J lost 2 bases, and 14 bases lay in between. The CDR3 has 15 residues. Germline V lookup: CDR1 MDHEN, CDR2 SYDVKM. The CDR3 protein is CASSSTPGGNTEAFF. The CDR3 bases are TGTGCCAGCAGTTCCACTCCGGGGGGTAACACTGAAGCTTTCTTT.

This clonotype was observed a few times. The chain couples TRBV6-1 to TRBJ1-2, with a possible D match to TRBD1 (6 bases). V was pared by 3 bases and J by 7 bases, with 15 bases between. CDR3 size: 14 residues. Germline V CDR1 and CDR2: MNHNS, SASEGT. CDR3: CASSDGPGEVGYTF. DNA of the CDR3: TGTGCCAGCAGTGATGGGCCAGGGGAGGTTGGCTACACCTTC.

This clonotype was seen repeatedly, ten times or more. V gene TRBV2 combines with J gene TRBJ1-5; weak D call: TRBD1 (6 bases). Trimming cost V 6 bases and J 2 bases, with 8 bases left between them. CDR1 and CDR2 (germline): SNHLY, FYNNEI. The CDR3 sequence is 13 residues long. The CDR3 loop is CASRGGGNQPQHF. CDR3 nucleotide sequence: TGTGCCAGCAGAGGGGGTGGCAATCAGCCCCAGCATTTT. The whole variable domain, remainder taken from reference TRBV2 and TRBJ1-5, is EPEVTQTPSHQVTQMGQEVILRCVPISNHLYFYWYRQILGQKVEFLVSFYNNEISEKSEIFDDQFSVERPDGSNFTLKIRSTKLEDSAMYFCASRGGGNQPQHFGDGTRLSIL.

Remarks on this clonotype: The germline gene is not matched at one end of the junction; a read error may be the cause. The CDR3 region is CASSPGQPLSGNTTYF. Here the CDR3 DNA reads TGTGCCAGCTCACCCGGACAGCCACTCTCTGGAAACACCACATATTTT. This chain connects TRBV18 to TRBJ1-3; tentative D call: TRBD1 (6 bases). The CDR3 covers 16 residues. CDR1 is KGHSH and CDR2 is LQKENI in the germline V gene.

This clonotype has only a few counts. V gene TRBV7-9 combines with J gene TRBJ2-5; no reliable D call. The CDR3 contains 12 residues. CDR1 is SEHNR, CDR2 FQNEAQ, per germline (reference sequence). Trimming removed 4 bases at V and 5 bases at J, with 8 bases between. CDR3 DNA: TGTGCCAGCAGCTCAGCCAGCGAGACCCAGTACTTC. Translated: CASSSASETQYF. Together with reference TRBV7-9 and TRBJ2-5, the CDR3 gives the full variable domain: DTGVSQNPRHKITKRGQNVTFRCDPISEHNRLYWYRQTLGQGPEFLTYFQNEAQLEKSRLLSDRFSAERPKGSFSTLEIQRTEQGDSAMYLCASSSASETQYFGPGTRLLVL.

As for this clonotype: Given a much more abundant clone one base away, this may be a read error. The chain links TRBV13 to TRBJ2-7; D remains ambiguous. This CDR3 has 13 amino acids. V was cut by 5 bases and J by 3 bases, with 11 bases left in between. Germline CDR1 reads PRHDT; CDR2 reads FYEKMQ (reference sequence). The CDR3 reads CASSHGPDYEQYF. CDR3 sequence (DNA): TGTGCCAGCAGCCACGGACCCGACTACGAGCAGTACTTC.

The table lists this clonotype with many counts. This sequence joins TRBV28 and TRBJ1-5, with 9 bases matching TRBD1. Per germline, CDR1 MDHEN and CDR2 SYDVKM. Unmatched junction bases numbered 5, after V lost 4 bases and J lost 4 bases. This CDR3 region has 15 residues. The CDR3, as DNA: TGTGCCAGCAGTTCCGACAGGGGGTTTAATCAGCCCCAGCATTTT. Its translation is CASSSDRGFNQPQHF.

The J gene is TRBJ1-4, the V gene TRBV20-1; 7 bases map to TRBD1. The J segment lost 3 bases and the V segment lost 3 bases, leaving 4 bases of the junction unmatched. Germline values: CDR1 DFQATT, CDR2 SNEGSKA (reference sequence). This CDR3 region has 14 residues. CDR3 amino acids: CSARGTAPNEKLFF. The CDR3 DNA reads as TGCAGTGCTAGGGGGACAGCTCCTAATGAAAAACTGTTTTTT.

V gene TRBV28 combines with J gene TRBJ2-3, with a weak D call TRBD1 (5 bases). Germline values: CDR1 MDHEN, CDR2 SYDVKM. The CDR3 is 17 amino acids. V was trimmed by 3 bases and J by 4 bases, leaving 20 bases between them. This CDR3 is CASSFGAAWDQSDTQYF. The CDR3 DNA follows: TGTGCCAGCAGTTTTGGGGCAGCGTGGGATCAGTCAGATACGCAGTATTTT.

This clonotype was counted between two and nine times. A clone one base away is much larger, so this may be a read error. The chain joins TRBV12-3 or TRBV12-4 to TRBJ1-1; D is ambiguous. CDR3 length: 13 amino acids. V lost 7 bases to trimming and J lost 3 bases, with 12 bases between them. CDR3: CASTGTMDTEAFF. The DNA of the CDR3 is TGTGCCAGCACAGGAACTATGGACACTGAAGCTTTCTTT.

This clonotype came up many times. CDR3 bases: TGTGCCATCAGTGAGACTAGCAAAGAGACCCAGTACTTC. It specifies CAISETSKETQYF. V and J are TRBV10-3 and TRBJ2-5, with D perhaps TRBD2 (6 bases). V dropped 2 bases and J dropped 3 bases, with 7 bases sitting between them. The germline V gene has CDR1 ENHRY and CDR2 SYGVKD. The length of the CDR3 is 13 residues.

A word on this clonotype: The junction departs from germline at one end; a sequencing error may be responsible. V usage is TRBV18 and J usage is TRBJ1-2; the D gene is possibly TRBD1 (5 bases). CDR3 length: 14 amino acids. From germline, CDR1 is KGHSH and CDR2 LQKENI. CDR3 residues: CARSPGTVVYGYTF. The CDR3, as DNA: TGTGCCAGGTCACCCGGGACGGTAGTCTATGGCTACACCTTC.

This CDR3 reads CSARDISYEQYF. In nucleotides, the CDR3 is TGCAGTGCGCGGGACATCTCCTACGAGCAGTACTTC. The rearrangement joins TRBV20-1 to TRBJ2-7; D may be TRBD1 or TRBD2 (6 bases each). Germline V gives CDR1 DFQATT, CDR2 SNEGSKA (reference sequence). The V gene lost 6 bases and the J gene lost 0 bases, with 9 bases spanning the gap. The CDR3 consists of 12 residues.

Worth noting for this clonotype: A much larger clone lies a single base off, so this may be a read error. This chain uses TRBV6-2 or TRBV6-3 with TRBJ2-1, with D tentatively TRBD2 (6 bases). This CDR3 is 14 amino acids long. The V gene's germline CDR1 is MNHEY and CDR2 SVGEGT. The CDR3 region is CTSSLKSGYNEQFF. The CDR3 DNA sequence: TGTACCAGCAGTTTAAAAAGCGGGTACAATGAGCAGTTCTTC.

This clonotype occurred many times. V is TRBV4-1 and J is TRBJ1-1; D is uncertain. Trimming removed 3 bases from V and 3 bases from J, with 14 bases in between. Germline-derived CDR1 and CDR2 are MGHRA and YSYEKL. This CDR3 is built from 15 residues. The CDR3 protein is CASSQTDITDTEAFF. The CDR3 DNA follows: TGCGCCAGCAGCCAGACTGACATAACCGACACTGAAGCTTTCTTT.

The chain carries TRBV25-1 and TRBJ2-1, with 7 positions matching TRBD2. The trim removed 6 bases at V and 7 bases at J, leaving 15 bases unmatched. Germline CDR1 and CDR2: MGHDK and SYGVNS. The CDR3 spans 16 residues. CDR3 residues: CASSLSGLAERNEQFF. The CDR3 DNA is TGTGCCAGCAGCCTCTCTGGGCTAGCGGAGAGGAATGAGCAGTTCTTC.

Ten or more counts support this clonotype. The chain uses TRBV11-2 and TRBJ2-3; possible D gene TRBD1, 6 bases. V dropped 3 bases and J dropped 4 bases, with 11 bases sitting between them. The CDR3 consists of 14 residues. Per the germline V gene, CDR1 is SGHAT and CDR2 is FQNNGV. The CDR3 loop is CASSLGAPPDTQYF. CDR3 bases: TGTGCCAGCAGCTTGGGGGCCCCCCCAGATACGCAGTATTTT.

Many counts were recorded for this clonotype. The chain joins TRBV3-1 to TRBJ2-1; D unclear. Gene TRBJ2-5 matches the end of the DNA better, so the J call may be wrong. The CDR3 totals 17 residues. Looked up from germline, CDR1 is LGHDT and CDR2 is YNNKEL (reference sequence). The CDR3 DNA is TGTGCCAGCAGCCACCAAAGAGCTAGAGATTCGCAAGAGACCCAGTACTTC. Its protein is CASSHQRARDSQETQYF.

This clonotype occurred many times. The chain combines TRBV6-1 with TRBJ1-3, with a weak D call TRBD1 (5 bases). This CDR3 comprises 17 residues. The germline V gene encodes CDR1 MNHNS and CDR2 SASEGT. Trimming cost V 4 bases and J 3 bases, with 19 bases left between them. DNA of the CDR3: TGTGCCAGCAGTGGGAGAGCCAAGGGGCCAGGTGGAAACACCATATATTTT. Amino acids: CASSGRAKGPGGNTIYF.

The table lists this clonotype with many counts. The rearrangement uses TRBV6-1 and TRBJ2-2, with D perhaps given as TRBD1 or TRBD2 (5 bases each). CDR1 MNHNS and CDR2 SASEGT come from the germline V gene. The ends were cut back, 6 bases at V and 0 bases at J, with 11 bases in the middle. This CDR3 is built from 15 residues. CDR3: CASRRDGSNTGELFF. CDR3 nucleotides: TGTGCCAGCAGAAGGGACGGTTCGAACACCGGGGAGCTGTTTTTT.